This passage covers 11 T cell receptor beta chains from one sample sequenced in a study of blood T cells in healthy people across ages. A J-beta primer mix and a sample-barcoded 5' primer were used in a second PCR of roughly 6 to 12 cycles. From the 5' RACE reads, TCRdb called clonotypes with MiXCR, one entry per CDR3 protein. This table holds 700,000 or so distinct CDR3 sequences, 40% to 45% found once. Sequencing was carried out using blood. Every receptor here comes from a man at least 80 years old in good health.

This clonotype was detected ten times or more. J is TRBJ2-6 and V is TRBV29-1, with 10 bases fitting TRBD1. This CDR3 region has 12 residues. Per the germline V gene, CDR1 is SQVTM and CDR2 is ANQGSEA. J gave up 15 bases and V 6 bases, and 8 bases lay outside the gene matches. The CDR3 region is CSVDRGPLGLTF. For the CDR3, the DNA is TGCAGCGTCGACAGGGGGCCCCTCGGCCTGACTTTC.

J is TRBJ2-7 and V is TRBV12-3 or TRBV12-4, with D unclear. Trimming cost V 6 bases and J 3 bases, with 15 bases left between them. This CDR3 has 14 residues. The CDR3 region has the DNA TGTGCCAGCAGCCCGAATCTCCAACACTACGAGCAGTACTTC. It translates to CASSPNLQHYEQYF.

CDR3 region: CASSYYGDEQYF. In DNA, the CDR3 is TGTGCCAGCAGTTACTACGGGGACGAGCAGTACTTC. The V and J genes are TRBV6-6 and TRBJ2-4, with a weak D call TRBD2 (5 bases). The end of the DNA fits TRBJ2-7 better, so the J call may be wrong. CDR1 and CDR2 (germline): MNHNY, SVGAGI (reference sequence). This CDR3 is built from 12 residues.

The rearrangement links TRBV28 to TRBJ2-7, with a possible D match to TRBD2 (6 bases). Germline assignment: CDR1 MDHEN and CDR2 SYDVKM. V lost 3 bases and J 1 base, leaving 10 bases between the germline ends. The CDR3 runs 14 residues. The CDR3 region is CASSFTGRSYEQYF. DNA of the CDR3: TGTGCCAGCAGTTTTACCGGGAGATCCTACGAGCAGTACTTC.

On this clonotype itself: A read error may explain this, as a much larger clone is one base away. The chain couples TRBV29-1 to TRBJ2-7, with D unresolved. Germline CDR1 is SQVTM and CDR2 is ANQGSEA. This CDR3 has 11 residues. Here the CDR3 DNA reads TGCAACGTCCGTCTGTCCTACGAGCAGTACTTC. Its protein is CNVRLSYEQYF.

This rearrangement joins TRBV5-8 to TRBJ2-1, with 10 bases that match TRBD2. This CDR3 has 17 amino acids. J gave up 4 bases and V 4 bases, and 11 bases lay outside the gene matches. Germline V lookup: CDR1 SGHTS, CDR2 YDEGEE. The CDR3 region has the DNA TGTGCCAGCAGCCCACGACCTCCTAGCGGGGGTTACAATGAGCAGTTCTTC. Protein product: CASSPRPPSGGYNEQFF.

This clonotype was counted between two and nine times. The DNA of the CDR3 is TGTGCCACCAGTGATTCCCTAGCGGGAATCTACAATGAGCAGTTCTTC. This translates into CATSDSLAGIYNEQFF. The chain is built from TRBV24-1 and TRBJ2-1; 9 nucleotides align to TRBD2. Germline V CDR1 and CDR2: KGHDR, SFDVKD. The CDR3 runs 16 residues. The V and J ends lost 2 bases and 3 bases, in that order; junction bases with no gene match: 4.

The chain employs TRBV2 and TRBJ1-1; D unresolved. There are 11 residues in the CDR3. The germline V and J ends were trimmed by 8 bases and 5 bases, with 9 bases remaining between them. In germline, CDR1 is SNHLY, CDR2 FYNNEI. The CDR3 loop reads CASRAETEAFF. The CDR3 nucleotides read TGTGCCAGCCGGGCAGAAACTGAAGCTTTCTTT.

This clonotype was detected many times. This chain connects TRBV7-2 to TRBJ2-1; 10 bases agree with TRBD2. The germline CDR1 and CDR2 sequences are SGHTA and FQGNSA. V lost 5 bases and J lost 10; bases outside the gene matches: 5. The CDR3 loop spans 13 amino acids. CDR3 protein: CASSPLAGEEQFF. CDR3 coding DNA: TGTGCCAGCAGCCCCCTAGCGGGAGAAGAGCAGTTCTTC. The full variable domain, with the rest looked up from reference TRBV7-2 and TRBJ2-1, is GAGVSQSPSNKVTEKGKDVELRCDPISGHTALYWYRQSLGQGLEFLIYFQGNSAPDKSGLPSDRFSAERTGGSVSTLTIQRTQQEDSAVYLCASSPLAGEEQFFGPGTRLTVL.

The rearrangement joins TRBV7-2 to TRBJ1-6; D call uncertain. Trimming removed 1 base from V and 5 bases from J, with 9 bases in between. CDR1 and CDR2 from the germline V gene are SGHTA and FQGNSA. CDR3 length: 15 residues. The CDR3 protein is CASSLEGRDNSPLHF. The CDR3 bases are TGTGCCAGCAGCTTAGAAGGCAGAGATAATTCACCCCTCCACTTT.

The V gene is TRBV29-1, the J gene TRBJ2-5; TRBD1 matches 8 bases. There are 14 residues in the CDR3. The trim removed 2 bases at V and 5 bases at J, leaving 7 bases unmatched. Germline-derived CDR1 and CDR2 are SQVTM and ANQGSEA. The CDR3 sequence is CSVELQGGWETQYF. The CDR3 nucleotides are TGCAGCGTTGAATTACAGGGGGGTTGGGAGACCCAGTACTTC.